This T cell receptor (beta chain) stems from a study of Graves' ophthalmopathy and Graves' hyperthyroidism. Study context: Blood was drawn at initial diagnosis, before any treatment.

Hyperthyroidism patients were newly diagnosed, ill under 2 months, and aged 18 to 65 years. TCR beta CDR3 amplification used RNA transcripts. Second-round multiplex PCR came after a first-round RT-PCR that employed HTBI primers. TCRdb recomputed calls from the multiplex PCR reads with MiXCR, one row per CDR3 protein. The sample shows roughly 610,000 distinct CDR3 sequences, 20% to 25% of them seen only once. V lost 2 bases to trimming and J lost 5 bases, with 11 bases between them. The CDR3 spans 14 residues. The germline CDR1 and CDR2 sequences are KGHDR and SFDVKD. This clonotype was found a few times.

This sequence originates from a woman between 18 and 29 years old with stable Graves' hyperthyroidism. Some clones in this sample may be carry-over from other donors' samples. The chain joins TRBV24-1 to TRBJ2-5; D is perhaps TRBD1 (6 bases). The specimen sequenced was peripheral blood. The CDR3, as DNA: TGTGCCACCAGTGATTACAGGGAGAGGGAGACCCAGTACTTC. It specifies CATSDYRERETQYF.